Described below is a single TCR beta chain sequence and its context. What this receptor recognizes is not known. Base qualities are not at hand, and no much larger clone is one base apart. All of the isolated RNA was reverse transcribed with the High Capacity cDNA Reverse Transcription Kit, so expressed TCRB transcripts were sequenced. Naive, central memory and regulatory T cell samples underwent deep immunoSEQ sequencing, averaging roughly 3.4 million total reads per sample. Sorted cells were lysed in RLT buffer and RNA was extracted with DNase-treated RNeasy Micro or Mini kits, depending on cell number. Each cell subset was processed separately to prevent cross-contamination, with patient and healthy donor samples processed together. Using the immunoSEQ multiplex PCR, TCRB sequences were amplified from cDNA into 87-bp fragments spanning the CDR3 region. Amplicons were sequenced on the Illumina HiSeq platform. Per the source publication's procedure: Synthetic template baselines were used to correct PCR bias computationally, reads within Hamming distance 2 were collapsed together, and singletons that could not be merged were discarded. Reads were aligned against IMGT to assign V, D and J genes, CDR3 length and insertions or deletions at six rearrangement sites. Within each subset, clonotype counts were normalized to sorted cell number, and only after that were true diversity and Gini coefficients computed with the tcR R package. The overlap coefficient, calculated on TCRB nucleotide sequences, was used to measure repertoire sharing. This is the immuneACCESS table as TCRdb keeps it, with only in-frame sequences that have V and J called. A part of the clones is gone; compared with another copy, unresolved V genes explain less than half, and the rest is unexplained. That table furnishes V, J and clone size, whereas the DNA furnished D and trimming. The sample table lists around 340,000 clones, about a tenth of them with a count of one. Clones ranked in the top ten supply about 1% of the sample.

The sample belongs to a study of beta chain features in type 1 diabetes (dated by TCRdb to between 2018 and 2020). About the study as a whole: Mean age, gender distribution, total cell number and subset yield were not different between patients and healthy donors. Across all samples, roughly 110,000,000 sorted cells were examined, and cell number per subset correlated strongly with RNA yield. Naive and central memory subsets were obtained from all 30 or so donors, but regulatory and stem cell-like memory subsets were isolated from only 8 patients and 8 healthy donors. In the study, TCRB repertoires of sorted circulating CD4+ T cell subsets from recently diagnosed type 1 diabetes patients were compared with those of matched healthy donors.

Each donor gave one peripheral blood draw, roughly 110 mL on average, collected into heparinised tubes. A BD FACSAria II and a panel including CD45RO, CCR7, CD25, CD127, CD95 and CD27 were used to sort naive, central memory, regulatory and stem cell-like memory CD4+ T cells. All sorted populations exceeded 95% purity. PBMCs were isolated immediately by Lymphoprep density gradient centrifugation and stained directly without culture. Samples were stained and sorted in pairs, with one healthy donor and one patient per experiment, so that batch effects were minimized. Spanning cysteine to phenylalanine, the CDR3 consists of 14 amino acids. This entry keeps only the CDR3 DNA: 42 bases, framed from base 1. V lost 4 bases and J lost 5 bases; the stretch between them is 15 bases long. Sequences MNHGY (CDR1) and SVAAGI (CDR2) are obtained from the germline V gene. What the research found in general, with its limitations: Only small numbers of individuals were included in the HLA sub-analyses, which left unresolved whether HLA type had any influence on TCRB rearrangement. PCR might favor shorter templates, but patient and control samples were amplified and corrected together, so any skew would affect both groups equally. Naive, central memory and regulatory TCRB repertoires appeared to be more similar among patients than among healthy donors. At VDJ recombination sites, patients with type 1 diabetes made fewer insertions and deleted more nucleotides, a pattern implying thymic rearrangement abnormalities. Because cDNA was sequenced instead of genomic DNA, activated cells with high expression could be over-represented, although the groups did not differ in activation or CD3 levels. A moderate but significant shortening of TCRB CDR3 length was observed in type 1 diabetes patients in all four CD4+ subsets.

Material: central memory CD4+ T cells from blood. The TCR sequence derives from a man younger than 40 with type 1 diabetes. The chain is encoded by TRBV6-9 joined to TRBJ2-7; the D region possibly corresponds to TRBD1 (5 bases align). This receptor carries the CDR3 CASSSKAGQNEQYF. In nucleotides, the sequence is TGTGCCAGCAGTTCAAAGGCAGGGCAGAACGAGCAGTACTTC.